These 27 T cell receptor beta chains were sequenced from one sample in a study of CD8 T cells in ankylosing spondylitis. TCRdb passed the 5' RACE reads through MiXCR, listing each CDR3 protein once. The sample includes under 450,000 distinct CDR3 sequences, approximately 22% seen only once; the top ten take about 12%. Material: blood, either unsorted or a sorted T cell fraction (not recorded which). These TCRs come from a male donor with ankylosing spondylitis or in good health (not recorded which).

V and J are TRBV7-7 and TRBJ2-3, with 9 positions matching TRBD1. The CDR3 has 15 amino acids. CDR1 is SSHAT and CDR2 is FNYEAQ in the germline V gene (reference sequence). With V trimmed by 4 bases and J by 2 bases, 4 bases remained unmatched. The CDR3 loop is CASSSGTGNTDTQYF. The CDR3 DNA sequence: TGTGCCAGCAGCTCCGGGACAGGGAACACAGATACGCAGTATTTT.

The sample holds a few counts of this clonotype. This chain links TRBV2 with TRBJ2-1; unclear D gene. Germline V gene lookup returns CDR1 SNHLY and CDR2 FYNNEI. Trimming cost V 7 bases and J 3 bases, with 10 bases left between them. The CDR3 contains 13 residues. In DNA form, the CDR3 reads TGTGCCAGCAAGGCTATGGACTACAATGAGCAGTTCTTC. Translating gives CASKAMDYNEQFF.

This clonotype was picked up many times. The CDR3 sequence: CASSFSQGDEQFF. The CDR3 coding sequence is TGTGCCAGCAGCTTCTCACAGGGCGATGAGCAGTTCTTC. The gene calls are TRBV5-6 and TRBJ2-1; weak D call: TRBD1 (6 bases). CDR3 length: 13 residues. Germline CDR1 SGHDT, CDR2 YYEEEE. Trimming took 2 bases from V and 8 from J, leaving 11 bases between them.

There are a few counts of this clonotype. This chain joins TRBV14 and TRBJ2-3; 9 bases fit TRBD2. CDR1 is SGHDN and CDR2 is FVKESK in the germline V gene. The CDR3 consists of 16 residues. The ends lost 0 bases at V and 4 bases at J; junction bases unmatched: 5. The CDR3, as DNA: TGTGCCAGCAGCCAAGACGGGGCGGGGGGGCCAGATACGCAGTATTTT. It codes for CASSQDGAGGPDTQYF. Supplemented by reference TRBV14 and TRBJ2-3, the full variable domain reads EAGVTQFPSHSVIEKGQTVTLRCDPISGHDNLYWYRRVMGKEIKFLLHFVKESKQDESGMPNNRFLAERTGGTYSTLKVQPAELEDSGVYFCASSQDGAGGPDTQYFGPGTRLTVL.

V usage is TRBV24-1 and J usage is TRBJ2-7; 10 nucleotides match TRBD1. Trimming cost V 3 bases and J 4 bases; bases outside gene matches: 5. CDR3 size: 15 residues. CDR1 is KGHDR and CDR2 is SFDVKD in the germline V gene. The CDR3, as DNA: TGTGCCACCAGTGATACGGAGGGACAGGGGTACGAGCAGTACTTC. This sequence encodes CATSDTEGQGYEQYF.

This clonotype was counted ten times or more. The chain uses TRBV7-6 and TRBJ1-3; no reliable D call. The length of the CDR3 is 14 residues. The V gene's germline CDR1 is SGHVS and CDR2 FNYEAQ. Trimming left V 1 base short and J 2 bases short, with 6 bases between. The CDR3 DNA is TGTGCCAGCAGCTTAGTTGAAACTGGAAACACCATATATTTT. Translation gives CASSLVETGNTIYF.

This sequence joins TRBV12-3 or TRBV12-4 and TRBJ2-7; 7 bases agree with TRBD2. J gave up 1 base and V 6 bases, and 9 bases lay outside the gene matches. The CDR3 consists of 15 residues. CDR3 sequence reads: CASSFWSGGSYEQYF. In DNA, the CDR3 is TGTGCCAGCAGCTTTTGGTCGGGGGGATCCTACGAGCAGTACTTC.

This clonotype has just a few counts. This chain joins TRBV4-1 and TRBJ2-3, with TRBD2 as a possible D gene (5 bases). The CDR3 length is 14 residues. V was pared by 3 bases and J by 6 bases, with 13 bases between. Germline values: CDR1 MGHRA, CDR2 YSYEKL. CDR3 sequence: CASSQPWTGDTQYF. The CDR3 bases are TGCGCCAGCAGCCAGCCGTGGACGGGGGATACGCAGTATTTT.

V usage is TRBV10-2 and J usage is TRBJ2-1; TRBD2 matches 13 bases. This CDR3 spans 19 amino acids. Germline assignment: CDR1 WSHSY and CDR2 SAAADI. Trimming cost V 0 bases and J 5 bases; bases outside gene matches: 10. CDR3 in DNA: TGCGCCAGCAGTGAGTCTCTACTAGCGGGGGGGCCGATAAACAATGAGCAGTTCTTC. This encodes CASSESLLAGGPINNEQFF.

The rearrangement joins TRBV5-4 to TRBJ2-7; D perhaps matches TRBD2 (6 bases). This CDR3 region has 14 residues. Germline values: CDR1 SGHNT, CDR2 YYREEE (reference sequence). V lost 4 bases and J lost 4, with 15 bases in between. The CDR3 bases are TGTGCCAGCAGCCCCTACTGGGGGGTATACGAGCAGTACTTC. Amino acids: CASSPYWGVYEQYF.

This clonotype has only a few counts. The chain combines TRBV25-1 with TRBJ2-2; D not certain. The V gene lost 5 bases and the J gene lost 3 bases, with 7 bases spanning the gap. The CDR3 has 13 residues. The germline gives CDR1 MGHDK, CDR2 SYGVNS. Here the CDR3 DNA reads TGTGCCAGCAGTCAGCAGTACACCGGGGAGCTGTTTTTT. Translated, it gives CASSQQYTGELFF.

Only a few counts were recorded for this clonotype. The chain combines TRBV29-1 with TRBJ1-1; D gene uncertain. Germline CDR1 and CDR2: SQVTM and ANQGSEA. Trimming stripped 4 bases from V and 4 bases from J, with 13 bases between. CDR3 size: 13 residues. DNA for the CDR3: TGCAGCGTTGGAGTATACGGACGCACTGAAGCTTTCTTT. Translated: CSVGVYGRTEAFF.

There are many counts of this clonotype. The J gene is TRBJ2-7, the V gene TRBV27, with 10 nucleotides matching TRBD1. J lost 3 bases, V lost 2 bases, and 1 base had no gene match. CDR1 and CDR2 (germline): MNHEY, SMNVEV (reference sequence). This CDR3 is built from 14 residues. In DNA, the CDR3 is TGTGCCAGCAGTTTAGGACAGGGGGTCTACGAGCAGTACTTC. Amino acids: CASSLGQGVYEQYF.

This sequence joins TRBV3-1 and TRBJ2-1, with D unresolved. CDR3 length equals 13 residues. Trimming took off 4 bases at V and 5 bases at J, with 9 bases between the two ends. The germline CDR1 and CDR2 sequences are LGHDT and YNNKEL (reference sequence). CDR3 sequence (DNA): TGTGCCAGCAGCCCCCCGCCCAACAATGAGCAGTTCTTC. It encodes CASSPPPNNEQFF.

The chain recombines TRBV11-2 with TRBJ2-1, with D perhaps matching TRBD2 (5 bases). V dropped 5 bases and J dropped 4 bases, with 15 bases sitting between them. From germline, CDR1 is SGHAT and CDR2 FQNNGV. The CDR3 has 15 residues. As DNA, the CDR3 is TGTGCCAGCAGCGGGAGTGAAGACGGATACAATGAGCAGTTCTTC. Translated: CASSGSEDGYNEQFF.

J is TRBJ2-2 and V is TRBV27; D remains unclear. The CDR3 runs to 17 residues. Germline CDR1 MNHEY, CDR2 SMNVEV (reference sequence). V was trimmed by 0 bases and J by 6 bases, leaving 17 bases between them. CDR3 in DNA: TGTGCCAGCAGTTTATCCCTCCGGCTTCCGGTGGCCGGGGAGCTGTTTTTT. Its translation is CASSLSLRLPVAGELFF.

The chain employs TRBV13 and TRBJ2-2, with D possibly matching TRBD1 (6 bases). This CDR3 is built from 17 residues. The V and J ends lost 5 bases and 3 bases respectively, with 19 bases between them. Germline V gene lookup returns CDR1 PRHDT and CDR2 FYEKMQ (reference sequence). This CDR3 is CASSLRIPGQDTGELFF. Here the CDR3 DNA reads TGTGCCAGCAGCCTACGGATTCCGGGACAAGACACCGGGGAGCTGTTTTTT.

There are a few counts of this clonotype. This chain uses TRBV7-9 with TRBJ2-1, with 9 bases fitting TRBD1. Germline assignment: CDR1 SEHNR and CDR2 FQNEAQ (reference sequence). V shed 5 bases, J shed 2 bases, and the junction held 7 bases outside the gene matches. This CDR3 comprises 16 residues. The CDR3 loop is CASSHTGTGTYNEQFF. The CDR3 DNA sequence: TGTGCCAGCAGCCACACCGGGACAGGGACCTACAATGAGCAGTTCTTC.

J is TRBJ2-3 and V is TRBV7-9, with D hard to call. The germline CDR1 and CDR2 sequences are SEHNR and FQNEAQ (reference sequence). The ends were cut back, 6 bases at V and 0 bases at J, with 16 bases in the middle. The CDR3 length is 16 residues. In DNA, the CDR3 is TGTGCCAGCAGTGCCGGAACAGCCTCTAGCACAGATACGCAGTATTTT. Protein product: CASSAGTASSTDTQYF.

The V and J genes are TRBV29-1 and TRBJ2-7; 10 positions agree with TRBD1. The CDR3 contains 16 residues. Per germline, CDR1 SQVTM and CDR2 ANQGSEA. V shed 2 bases and J 4 bases; nucleotides not matched to a gene: 11. This chain's CDR3 is CSVENPTGGKAYEQYF. Here the CDR3 DNA reads TGCAGCGTTGAAAACCCGACAGGGGGCAAAGCGTACGAGCAGTACTTC.

This clonotype was recorded a few times. The chain recombines TRBV12-3 or TRBV12-4 with TRBJ1-6; no reliable D call. The CDR3 contains 14 residues. The ends were cut back, 0 bases at V and 7 bases at J, with 7 bases in the middle. DNA for the CDR3: TGTGCCAGCAGTTTAGCGGGGTGGAATTCACCCCTCCACTTT. Residues: CASSLAGWNSPLHF.

This clonotype was recorded a few times. This chain connects TRBV7-9 to TRBJ1-2; no clear D. The germline V gene has CDR1 SEHNR and CDR2 FQNEAQ (reference sequence). With 0 bases removed from V and 2 bases from J, the gap between germline ends came to 10 bases. CDR3 length: 15 amino acids. The CDR3, as DNA: TGTGCCAGCAGCTTAGCCTATACAGTGAACTATGGCTACACCTTC. The encoded protein is CASSLAYTVNYGYTF.

In this sample, this clonotype turned up many times. The V gene is TRBV12-3 or TRBV12-4, the J gene TRBJ2-2; TRBD2 agrees at 8 bases. The CDR3 loop spans 17 amino acids. V lost 7 bases, J lost 5 bases, and 15 bases stayed unmatched. CDR3 nucleotides: TGTGCCAGCACCCTAAGAATTTCGGGGGGGCATACCGGGGAGCTGTTTTTT. It translates to CASTLRISGGHTGELFF.

The rearrangement uses TRBV25-1 and TRBJ2-5; D is perhaps TRBD1 (5 bases). Per germline, CDR1 MGHDK and CDR2 SYGVNS. V was trimmed by 3 bases and J by 5 bases, leaving 13 bases between them. The CDR3 length is 14 residues. The CDR3 sequence: CASSELRDWETQYF. The CDR3 DNA reads as TGTGCCAGCAGTGAGCTCAGGGATTGGGAGACCCAGTACTTC.

A few counts support this clonotype. The V call is TRBV29-1, the J call TRBJ1-1, with D uncertain. The CDR3 has 11 amino acids. V lost 4 bases and J 6 bases, leaving 9 bases between the germline ends. Germline-derived CDR1 and CDR2 are SQVTM and ANQGSEA. Written as DNA, the CDR3 is TGCAGCGTTGCTGTGGGTGCTGAAGCTTTCTTT. It translates to CSVAVGAEAFF. The complete variable domain, with remaining parts taken from reference TRBV29-1 and TRBJ1-1, reads SAVISQKPSRDICQRGTSLTIQCQVDSQVTMMFWYRQQPGQSLTLIATANQGSEATYESGFVIDKFPISRPNLTFSTLTVSNMSPEDSSIYLCSVAVGAEAFFGQGTRLTVV.

The chain is built from TRBV28 and TRBJ2-5; 12 bases align to TRBD1. V dropped 6 bases and J dropped 2; count of bases not matched to a gene: 13. CDR1 MDHEN and CDR2 SYDVKM come from the germline V gene. This CDR3 comprises 18 residues. CDR3 bases: TGTGCCAGCAGCACCGACCGGGACAGGGGGCTCGGGCAAGAGACCCAGTACTTC. Its protein is CASSTDRDRGLGQETQYF.

This clonotype was counted a few times. The V gene is TRBV5-1, the J gene TRBJ2-1, with 12 bases fitting TRBD2. Trimming removed 0 bases from V and 4 bases from J; junction bases left unmatched: 8. From germline, CDR1 is SGHRS and CDR2 YFSETQ. The CDR3 runs to 18 residues. The DNA for the CDR3 is TGCGCCAGCAGCTTGGGGAAAAGGACTAGCGGGGTTTACAATGAGCAGTTCTTC. Translating gives CASSLGKRTSGVYNEQFF.